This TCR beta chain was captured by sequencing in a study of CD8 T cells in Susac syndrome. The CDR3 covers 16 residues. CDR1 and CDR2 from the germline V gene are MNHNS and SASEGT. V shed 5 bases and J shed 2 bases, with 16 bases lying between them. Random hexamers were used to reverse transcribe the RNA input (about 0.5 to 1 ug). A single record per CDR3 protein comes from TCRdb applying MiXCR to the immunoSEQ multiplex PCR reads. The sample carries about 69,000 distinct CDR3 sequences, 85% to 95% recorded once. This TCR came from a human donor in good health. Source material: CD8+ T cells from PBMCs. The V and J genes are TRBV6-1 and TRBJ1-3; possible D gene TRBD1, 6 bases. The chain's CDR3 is CASSLPGEGTGNTIYF. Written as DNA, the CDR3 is TGTGCCAGCAGTCTCCCAGGGGAGGGAACTGGAAACACCATATATTTT.